What follows are 11 T cell receptor beta chains derived from one specimen sequenced in a study of T cells in Graves' hyperthyroidism and ophthalmopathy. Authors of the study amplified TCR beta CDR3 regions from RNA transcripts. First-round RT-PCR targeting the TCR CDR3 was performed with the HTBI primer set. TCRdb recomputed calls from the multiplex PCR reads with MiXCR, one row per CDR3 protein. Counted here are 310,000 or so distinct CDR3 sequences, over 15% occurring once; the ten biggest clones make up less than 70%. The specimen sequenced was blood. Source of these receptors: a woman aged 60-70 years with Graves' ophthalmopathy.

This clonotype has more than one count but fewer than ten. V and J are TRBV4-3 and TRBJ1-2; tentatively, D is TRBD1 (5 bases). CDR3 length: 15 residues. V was shortened by 0 bases and J by 4 bases, with 12 bases between the two germline ends. Germline assignment: CDR1 LGHNA and CDR2 YSLEER. CDR3 region: CASSQDSRQGYGYTF. CDR3 nucleotide sequence: TGCGCCAGCAGCCAAGATTCAAGGCAGGGCTATGGCTACACCTTC.

This clonotype has ten or more counts. The V gene is TRBV18, the J gene TRBJ2-7; D is perhaps TRBD2 (6 bases). V was clipped by 1 base and J by 3 bases, with 10 bases between them. The CDR3 runs to 14 residues. The germline CDR1 and CDR2 sequences are KGHSH and LQKENI. CDR3 region: CASSPRGLSYEQYF. For the CDR3, the DNA is TGTGCCAGCTCACCACGCGGACTAAGCTACGAGCAGTACTTC. Variable domain in full (rest from reference TRBV18 and TRBJ2-7): NAGVMQNPRHLVRRRGQEARLRCSPMKGHSHVYWYRQLPEEGLKFMVYLQKENIIDESGMPKERFSAEFPKEGPSILRIQQVVRGDSAAYFCASSPRGLSYEQYFGPGTRLTVT.

The CDR3 is CASSLDHGSYNSPLHF. CDR3 in DNA: TGTGCCAGCAGCTTAGACCATGGGTCCTATAATTCACCCCTCCACTTT. The chain joins TRBV5-5 to TRBJ1-6; D ambiguous. V was pared by 2 bases and J by 1 base, with 10 bases between. The CDR3 has 16 residues. Germline loops: CDR1 SGHKS, CDR2 YYEKEE (reference sequence).

V is TRBV11-3 and J is TRBJ2-7; TRBD2 might be the D (5 bases). The CDR3 totals 13 residues. V was trimmed by 2 bases and J by 3 bases, leaving 8 bases between them. Germline V CDR1 and CDR2: SGHNT, YENEEA. The CDR3 nucleotides are TGTGCCAGCAGCTTAAACGGGGACTACGAGCAGTACTTC. It is translated as CASSLNGDYEQYF.

V is TRBV7-9 and J is TRBJ1-5, with unresolved D. The CDR3 has 13 amino acids. The V gene's germline CDR1 is SEHNR and CDR2 FQNEAQ (reference sequence). Trimming took 7 bases from V and 4 from J, leaving 11 bases between them. CDR3 residues: CASKDGDNQPQHF. CDR3 DNA: TGTGCCAGCAAGGATGGGGATAATCAGCCCCAGCATTTT.

The chain employs TRBV7-9 and TRBJ2-2; TRBD1 matches 7 bases. With 5 bases clipped from V and 3 bases from J, the junction kept 12 bases outside the gene matches. CDR1 and CDR2 from the germline V gene are SEHNR and FQNEAQ (reference sequence). This CDR3 contains 17 residues. CDR3 amino acids: CASSRQGLLLDTGELFF. CDR3 nucleotides: TGTGCCAGCAGCAGACAGGGTTTACTTCTGGACACCGGGGAGCTGTTTTTT.

This clonotype was observed at least ten times. The chain uses TRBV24-1 and TRBJ1-1; D call uncertain. The V gene's germline CDR1 is KGHDR and CDR2 SFDVKD. Trimming left V 1 base short and J 4 bases short, with 18 bases between. The CDR3 is made up of 17 amino acids. CDR3 coding DNA: TGTGCCACCAGTGATTTTACCGGGCCCAAGGGTGGCACTGAAGCTTTCTTT. The encoded protein is CATSDFTGPKGGTEAFF.

The chain combines TRBV14 with TRBJ2-7, with D possibly TRBD1 on 7 matching bases. V lost 6 bases, J lost 3 bases, and 24 bases lay in between. Germline V gene data show CDR1 as SGHDN and CDR2 as FVKESK. The CDR3 is 17 residues long. As DNA, the CDR3 is TGTGCCAGCAGACAGGAGGGGGCGGGACGGCCCTACTACGAGCAGTACTTC. Translation gives CASRQEGAGRPYYEQYF.

This clonotype was seen many times. The chain employs TRBV19 and TRBJ1-2; the D gene is possibly TRBD1 (5 bases). With 6 bases removed from V and 0 bases from J, the gap between germline ends came to 17 bases. CDR3 size: 16 residues. Looked up from germline, CDR1 is LNHDA and CDR2 is SQIVND (reference sequence). CDR3 amino acids: CASSGTETSANYGYTF. CDR3 DNA sequence: TGTGCCAGTAGCGGGACCGAGACCTCGGCTAACTATGGCTACACCTTC.

The table lists this clonotype with a few counts. V gene TRBV3-1 combines with J gene TRBJ2-7; D gene ambiguous. V lost 1 base, J lost 2 bases, and 6 bases lay in between. CDR3 length: 13 amino acids. Looked up from germline, CDR1 is LGHDT and CDR2 is YNNKEL (reference sequence). DNA for the CDR3: TGTGCCAGCAGCCAAGTCGCTACCTACGAGCAGTACTTC. This sequence encodes CASSQVATYEQYF.

This clonotype was recorded at least ten times. This sequence joins TRBV28 and TRBJ2-3, with 10 bases identical to TRBD1. V lost 6 bases to trimming and J lost 4 bases; unmatched junction nucleotides: 7. The germline gives CDR1 MDHEN, CDR2 SYDVKM. The length of the CDR3 is 15 residues. CDR3 protein: CASRPGTGDADTQYF. DNA of the CDR3: TGTGCCAGCAGGCCCGGGACAGGGGATGCAGATACGCAGTATTTT.